This T cell receptor beta chain derives from a study of T cell responses to AZD1222 COVID-19 vaccine. Findings and limits, study-wide: Only 5 or 6 AZD1222 recipients were seropositive at baseline.

The table came from immunoSEQ multiplex PCR; TCRdb's copy has only in-frame clones and leaves some out. Seen here are 100,000 to 150,000 clones, 87% observed once, and the top ten hold roughly a tenth. Germline V lookup: CDR1 LGHNA, CDR2 YSLEER. V was clipped by 4 bases and J by 2 bases; unmatched bases: 6. The CDR3 contains 15 residues. To note about this clone: Its antigen is undetermined.

The specimen was peripheral blood, collected on day 0 of AZD1222 vaccination. This sequence originates from an adult in good health. This chain links TRBV4-3 with TRBJ2-7, with 9 positions matching TRBD1. The chain's CDR3 is CASSPGQGGTYEQYF. The CDR3 DNA sequence: TGCGCCAGCAGCCCGGGACAGGGAGGCACCTACGAGCAGTACTTC.